These 22 T cell receptor beta chains share one sample of origin, sequenced in a study of shared clonotypes between healthy human individuals. Using immunoSEQ multiplex PCR, the repertoire was profiled, and TCRdb retains in-frame clones only, with some absent. The top ten clones hold approximately 12% of a sample with about 500,000 clones, around 77% of them seen once. Sequencing input: PBMCs. Every receptor here comes from a woman between 40 and 50 years old in good health. Some clones in this sample may be carry-over from other donors' samples.

This clone was found once. The chain employs TRBV27 and TRBJ2-2; 7 bases match TRBD2. With V trimmed by 4 bases and J by 7 bases, 9 bases remained unmatched. This CDR3 is 15 amino acids long. Germline V gene lookup returns CDR1 MNHEY and CDR2 SMNVEV (reference sequence). The CDR3 region is CASSSASGLGGELFF. CDR3 DNA: TGTGCCAGCAGTTCGGCTAGCGGACTTGGCGGGGAGCTGTTTTTT.

The CDR3 is CASSSLDRPTYEQYF. Written as DNA, the CDR3 is TGTGCCAGCAGTTCCCTCGACAGGCCAACCTACGAGCAGTACTTC. The J gene is TRBJ2-7, the V gene TRBV28; D may be TRBD1 (6 bases). The germline V gene encodes CDR1 MDHEN and CDR2 SYDVKM. V lost 4 bases to trimming and J lost 2 bases, with 15 bases between them. The CDR3 has 15 residues.

This chain connects TRBV5-6 to TRBJ2-5; D possibly corresponds to TRBD2 (7 bases). Germline CDR1 is SGHDT and CDR2 is YYEEEE. Trimming removed 4 bases from V and 1 base from J, with 14 bases in between. The CDR3 contains 15 residues. The CDR3 sequence: CASSILGGGQETQYF. The DNA for the CDR3 is TGTGCCAGCAGCATCCTGGGAGGGGGCCAAGAGACCCAGTACTTC.

The rearrangement joins TRBV30 to TRBJ2-7; 11 bases are shared with TRBD2. There are 13 residues in the CDR3. Trimming cost V 5 bases and J 6 bases; bases outside gene matches: 6. CDR1 is GTSNPN and CDR2 is SVGIG in the germline V gene (reference sequence). CDR3 residues: CAWAAGTSGEQYF. As DNA, the CDR3 is TGTGCCTGGGCTGCCGGGACTAGCGGCGAGCAGTACTTC.

This clone was counted a few times. In the same sample, other DNA sequences code for this CDR3. This chain joins TRBV5-1 and TRBJ2-5, with 10 bases lining up with TRBD1. With V trimmed by 0 bases and J by 3 bases, 2 bases remained unmatched. This CDR3 is 15 amino acids long. Germline V lookup: CDR1 SGHRS, CDR2 YFSETQ. Written as DNA, the CDR3 is TGCGCCAGCAGCTTGGCGGGGACAGGGGAAGAGACCCAGTACTTC. It yields the protein CASSLAGTGEETQYF.

The J gene is TRBJ2-7, the V gene TRBV7-6; no clear D gene. Per the germline V gene, CDR1 is SGHVS and CDR2 is FNYEAQ. Trimming removed 5 bases at V and 5 bases at J, with 10 bases between. The CDR3 has 12 amino acids. This chain's CDR3 is CASSPASNEQYF. The DNA of the CDR3 is TGTGCCAGCAGCCCCGCGTCCAACGAGCAGTACTTC. Complete variable domain (other parts from reference TRBV7-6 and TRBJ2-7): GAGVSQSPRYKVTKRGQDVALRCDPISGHVSLYWYRQALGQGPEFLTYFNYEAQQDKSGLPNDRFSAERPEGSISTLTIQRTEQRDSAMYRCASSPASNEQYFGPGTRLTVT.

The chain recombines TRBV5-1 with TRBJ2-7, with D possibly TRBD2 on 5 matching bases. This CDR3 has 13 amino acids. V lost 4 bases and J 6 bases, leaving 14 bases between the germline ends. CDR1 and CDR2 (germline): SGHRS, YFSETQ. CDR3 nucleotide sequence: TGCGCCAGCAGCACCCCTGAGGGAAGCGAGCAGTACTTC. Translated: CASSTPEGSEQYF.

V and J are TRBV7-3 and TRBJ2-7; 7 bases agree with TRBD2. Germline CDR1 and CDR2: SGHTA and FQGTGA. The length of the CDR3 is 15 residues. V lost 3 bases, J lost 3 bases, and 8 bases stayed unmatched. The CDR3 reads CASSFGSGTDYEQYF. CDR3 sequence (DNA): TGTGCCAGCAGCTTTGGCAGCGGGACCGACTACGAGCAGTACTTC.

Concerning this clone itself: A read error is the likely source, as a far larger clone sits one nucleotide away. This chain connects TRBV30 to TRBJ1-2, with no clear D. CDR1 and CDR2 (germline): GTSNPN, SVGIG (reference sequence). The V end lost 4 bases, the J end lost 5 bases, and 11 bases lay between the germline ends. This CDR3 is built from 12 residues. The DNA of the CDR3 is TGTGCCTGGAATCCCGGACCTTATGGCTACACCTTC. Protein sequence: CAWNPGPYGYTF.

This clone was seen once. V usage is TRBV29-1 and J usage is TRBJ2-6, with TRBD1 matching over 7 bases. Germline assignment: CDR1 SQVTM and CDR2 ANQGSEA. The CDR3 sequence is 16 residues long. V lost 5 bases to trimming and J lost 0 bases; unmatched junction nucleotides: 7. The CDR3 DNA follows: TGCAGCGTTAGCGACAGGGTAAACTCTGGGGCCAACGTCCTGACTTTC. It is translated as CSVSDRVNSGANVLTF.

The CDR3 protein is CASSQDRELGEQYF. For the CDR3, the DNA is TGTGCCAGCAGCCAAGATAGAGAGTTGGGCGAGCAGTACTTC. V and J are TRBV14 and TRBJ2-7, with unresolved D. V dropped 0 bases and J dropped 6 bases, with 12 bases sitting between them. The germline CDR1 and CDR2 sequences are SGHDN and FVKESK. CDR3 length: 14 amino acids. Complete variable domain (other parts from reference TRBV14 and TRBJ2-7): EAGVTQFPSHSVIEKGQTVTLRCDPISGHDNLYWYRRVMGKEIKFLLHFVKESKQDESGMPNNRFLAERTGGTYSTLKVQPAELEDSGVYFCASSQDRELGEQYFGPGTRLTVT.

In its sample, this clone was seen a few times. This chain connects TRBV18 to TRBJ2-2, with 10 bases fitting TRBD2. Germline V gene sequence: CDR1 KGHSH, CDR2 LQKENI. V lost 2 bases, J lost 4 bases, and 19 bases stayed unmatched. This CDR3 contains 21 residues. The CDR3 reads CASSPAGTASGSLWGTGELFF. The CDR3 coding sequence is TGTGCCAGCTCACCAGCAGGCACGGCTAGCGGGAGTTTATGGGGCACCGGGGAGCTGTTTTTT.

The chain recombines TRBV6-5 with TRBJ2-1, with D uncertain. Per germline, CDR1 MNHEY and CDR2 SVGAGI. The CDR3 runs 13 residues. The V gene lost 6 bases and the J gene lost 9 bases, with 15 bases spanning the gap. Here the CDR3 reads CASRGRVGFEQFF. CDR3 coding DNA: TGTGCCAGCAGGGGCCGGGTGGGCTTTGAGCAGTTCTTC.

This clone has more than one count but fewer than ten. The genes are TRBV7-8 and TRBJ1-2; TRBD1 matches at 10 bases. J lost 6 bases, V lost 3 bases, and 7 bases had no gene match. The CDR3 is made up of 15 amino acids. From germline, CDR1 is SGHVS and CDR2 FQNEAQ. CDR3 region: CASSFSPGTGDGYTF. Written as DNA, the CDR3 is TGTGCCAGCAGCTTCTCCCCCGGGACAGGGGATGGCTACACCTTC.

Comments on this clone: The identical CDR3 is also encoded by other nucleotide sequences in the sample. V usage is TRBV28 and J usage is TRBJ1-5; no firm D call. Per the germline V gene, CDR1 is MDHEN and CDR2 is SYDVKM. This CDR3 spans 14 amino acids. V lost 4 bases and J 1 base, leaving 8 bases between the germline ends. The CDR3 nucleotides are TGTGCCAGCAGTTCTGGAGGAAGCAATCAGCCCCAGCATTTT. Translated: CASSSGGSNQPQHF.

The rearrangement links TRBV19 to TRBJ2-1; no definite D call. The CDR3 extends over 12 amino acids. Looked up from germline, CDR1 is LNHDA and CDR2 is SQIVND (reference sequence). V was trimmed by 7 bases and J by 9 bases, leaving 13 bases between them. The DNA for the CDR3 is TGTGCCAGTACCAATCTAGAGAGTGAGCAGTTCTTC. Amino acids: CASTNLESEQFF. The entire variable domain, with the rest obtained from reference TRBV19 and TRBJ2-1, is as follows: DGGITQSPKYLFRKEGQNVTLSCEQNLNHDAMYWYRQDPGQGLRLIYYSQIVNDFQKGDIAEGYSVSREKKESFPLTVTSAQKNPTAFYLCASTNLESEQFFGPGTRLTVL.

The chain links TRBV7-2 to TRBJ2-7; TRBD2 matches 7 bases. The CDR3 runs 14 residues. V gave up 8 bases and J gave up 3 bases; unmatched junction bases: 10. The germline gives CDR1 SGHTA, CDR2 FQGNSA. The CDR3 DNA follows: TGTGCCAGCCGAAGGGCGGGAGTTGTCTACGAGCAGTACTTC. Amino acid sequence: CASRRAGVVYEQYF.

Concerning this clone: The likely explanation is a read error, given a far larger clone one base away. The gene calls are TRBV5-4 and TRBJ2-7; 9 positions agree with TRBD2. Germline V gene sequence: CDR1 SGHNT, CDR2 YYREEE (reference sequence). The V segment lost 4 bases and the J segment 0 bases; nucleotides outside the gene matches: 2. CDR3 size: 14 residues. The CDR3 DNA sequence: TGTGCCAGCAGCCGCGGGAGGGACTCCTACGAGCAGTACTTC. Translating it yields CASSRGRDSYEQYF.

Regarding this clone: This specimen includes other DNA sequences encoding the same CDR3. V gene TRBV9 combines with J gene TRBJ2-7; 9 bases agree with TRBD2. Germline V gene lookup returns CDR1 SGDLS and CDR2 YYNGEE. With V trimmed by 3 bases and J by 2 bases, 3 bases remained unmatched. The CDR3 totals 14 residues. CDR3: CASSGGLAAYEQYF. CDR3 DNA sequence: TGTGCCAGCAGCGGGGGACTAGCAGCCTACGAGCAGTACTTC.

The CDR3 region has the DNA TGTGCCATCAGCGTAACGGGACAGGTCTACGAGCAGTACTTC. Translated: CAISVTGQVYEQYF. The rearrangement joins TRBV10-3 to TRBJ2-7; 8 bases are a match to TRBD1. Trimming at V came to 6 bases and at J to 3 bases, leaving 7 bases not matched to a gene. CDR3 length equals 14 residues. CDR1 and CDR2 (germline): ENHRY, SYGVKD.

The rearrangement links TRBV15 to TRBJ1-5; D is perhaps TRBD1 (6 bases). In germline, CDR1 is LNHNV, CDR2 YYDKDF (reference sequence). Trimming shortened V by 0 bases and J by 5 bases, and 14 bases separated the two germline ends. The CDR3 is 16 residues long. As DNA, the CDR3 is TGTGCCACCAGCAGAGATTCGGGCAGGGGACATCAGCCCCAGCATTTT. Amino acid sequence: CATSRDSGRGHQPQHF.

CDR3: CASRGVIPSYEQYF. CDR3 coding DNA: TGTGCCAGCCGCGGGGTTATTCCCTCCTACGAGCAGTACTTC. This rearrangement joins TRBV2 to TRBJ2-7, with D possibly being TRBD2 (6 bases). Germline V CDR1 and CDR2: SNHLY, FYNNEI. This CDR3 comprises 14 residues. V lost 8 bases, J lost 0 bases, and 14 bases lay in between.